This T cell receptor (beta chain) was captured by sequencing in a study of cytomegalovirus exposure and HLA in healthy donors. Trimming stripped 4 bases from V and 2 bases from J, with 10 bases between. This CDR3 has 14 residues. CDR1 is PRHDT, CDR2 FYEKMQ, per germline (reference sequence). With 60 Vbeta and 13 Jbeta primers, the PCR was carried out. Data came from immunoSEQ multiplex PCR; TCRdb stores just in-frame clones and leaves some out. This sample has some 200,000 clones; over 65% occur once, and the top ten carry 0.63%. Specimen: PBMCs. The TCR originated in a man between 18 and 35 years old in good health and CMV-seronegative. The genes are TRBV13 and TRBJ2-3, with D perhaps TRBD2 (6 bases). CDR3 in DNA: TGTGCCAGCAGCTCTGGACTATTCACAGATACGCAGTATTTT. Its translation is CASSSGLFTDTQYF. Combining the CDR3 with reference TRBV13 and TRBJ2-3 gives the whole variable domain AAGVIQSPRHLIKEKRETATLKCYPIPRHDTVYWYQQGPGQDPQFLISFYEKMQSDKGSIPDRFSAQQFSDYHSELNMSSLELGDSALYFCASSSGLFTDTQYFGPGTRLTVL.